The rows below give T cell receptor beta chains drawn from one sample of a study of cytomegalovirus exposure and HLA in healthy donors. Clones were read by immunoSEQ multiplex PCR, and TCRdb kept only the in-frame ones, dropping some. The repertoire holds about 150,000 clones, approximately 80% seen once, with around 15% in the top ten. The sample taken for sequencing was PBMCs. The origin of the receptors is a woman between 35 and 50 years old in good health and CMV-seronegative. The CDR3 runs from the conserved cysteine through the conserved F or W. D genes are given only for firm matches. The size of a clone is reported for some rows only, either as once, few or many, or as a class for expanded clones.

j_call clone_size d_call v_call cdr3_nt cdr3_aa
TRBJ2-4 - - TRBV7-9 TGTGCCAGCAGCCACAGCGGAGTAGCCAAAAACATTCAGTACTTC CASSHSGVAKNIQYF
TRBJ2-7 - TRBD1 TRBV28 TGTGCCAGCAGTTTGGGAAGAGGGGACAGATCATACTACGAGCAGTACTTC CASSLGRGDRSYYEQYF
TRBJ1-6 - - TRBV5-1 TGCGCCAGCAGAGAACAGGGTGAGACGGATTCACCCCTCCACTTT CASREQGETDSPLHF
TRBJ2-1 - TRBD1 TRBV5-1 TGCGCCAGCAGCACAGGACAGGGAATAAATGAGCAGTTCTTC CASSTGQGINEQFF
TRBJ1-5 - - TRBV18 TGTGCCAGCTCACCCGGACTGGATCAGCCCCAGCATTTT CASSPGLDQPQHF
TRBJ1-6 - - TRBV30 TGTGCCTGGAGTCAGGGGTCACCTTCACCCCTCCACTTT CAWSQGSPSPLHF
TRBJ1-6 - TRBD1 TRBV10-3 TGTGCCATCAGTGGATTTCAGGGGGTGGGTTCACCCCTCCACTTT CAISGFQGVGSPLHF
TRBJ1-2 - TRBD1 TRBV2 TGTGCCAGCATCTGGGACAGGGGGCCGATGGAAATAGGGGGCTACACCTTC CASIWDRGPMEIGGYTF
TRBJ2-1 - TRBD2 TRBV6-1 TGTGCCAGCAGTGGACTAGCGGGACATGTAAACAATGAGCAGTTCTTC CASSGLAGHVNNEQFF
TRBJ1-5 - TRBD1 TRBV6-5 TGTGCCAGCAGTGGCGGACAGGGCAATCAGCCCCAGCATTTT CASSGGQGNQPQHF
TRBJ1-1 - - TRBV14 TGTGCCAGCAGCGTGCAGGAAAACACTGAAGCTTTCTTT CASSVQENTEAFF
TRBJ2-5 - - TRBV4-3 TGCGCCAGCAGCCAAGGGACAGGGAGGGGGGAGACCCAGTACTTC CASSQGTGRGETQYF
TRBJ2-7 - TRBD2 TRBV28 TGTGCCAGCAGTCCGACAGCGGGGTGGGAGCAGTACTTC CASSPTAGWEQYF
TRBJ2-7 - - TRBV9 TGTGCCAGCAGCGTAACCGGGGTAGCCGGCTACGAGCAGTACTTC CASSVTGVAGYEQYF
TRBJ2-3 - - TRBV5-5 TGTGCCAGCAGCTTCCGGTGGCAGCCGCTAGGAGACACAGATACGCAGTATTTT CASSFRWQPLGDTDTQYF
TRBJ2-5 once TRBD2 TRBV2 TGTGCCAGCAGTGCTAGCGGGGAGGGAGAGACCCAGTACTTC CASSASGEGETQYF
TRBJ2-7 - TRBD2 TRBV28 TGTGCCAGCAGTTTAGTGGGACTAGCGGGACCCTTCTACGAGCAGTACTTC CASSLVGLAGPFYEQYF
TRBJ2-7 - TRBD1 TRBV5-6 TGTGCCAGCAGCGTGACAGGGGGCGAAATTCACGAGCAGTACTTC CASSVTGGEIHEQYF
TRBJ2-1 - TRBD2 TRBV13 TGTGCCAGCAGCGCGGGGACTAGCTATGAGCAGTTCTTC CASSAGTSYEQFF
TRBJ2-7 - TRBD2 TRBV4-1 TGCGCCAGCAGCCGTCTAGCGGGAGAATCCTACGAGCAGTACTTC CASSRLAGESYEQYF
TRBJ1-1 - - TRBV6-5 TGTGCCAGCAGTCCCTCCACGGGGGGAGCTTTCTTT CASSPSTGGAFF
TRBJ1-6 - - TRBV5-4 TGTGCCAGCAGCTACCGGGACTCGGTTTCACCCCTCCACTTT CASSYRDSVSPLHF
TRBJ1-5 - - TRBV19 TGTGCCAGTAGATTGGGGGGTTCTACTTTTTATAGCAATCAGCCCCAGCATTTT CASRLGGSTFYSNQPQHF
TRBJ2-2 - - TRBV7-9 TGTGCCAGCAGGGGGGGGGCCCCGAACACCGGGGAGCTGTTTTTT CASRGGAPNTGELFF
TRBJ2-2 - - TRBV27 TGTGCCAGCAGTTGGGCTCTAAACACCGGGGAGCTGTTTTTT CASSWALNTGELFF
TRBJ1-1 - - TRBV7-3 TGTGCCAGCAGCTTAAATGCAGGGAACACTGAAGCTTTCTTT CASSLNAGNTEAFF
TRBJ2-1 - - TRBV7-9 TGTGCCAGCAGCTTAGTGACAGGGAGGGAGCAGTTCTTC CASSLVTGREQFF
TRBJ1-2 - - TRBV6-6 TGTGCCAGCAGGAGAGGGTACCAGGAGACTAACTATGGCTACACCTTC CASRRGYQETNYGYTF
TRBJ1-1 - - TRBV6-5 TGTGCCAGCAGTTCCTCTTTTCGGACTGAAGCTTTCTTT CASSSSFRTEAFF
TRBJ2-3 - TRBD2 TRBV11-3 TGTGCCAGCAGCTTGGGCGGGAGGACAGATACGCAGTATTTT CASSLGGRTDTQYF
TRBJ1-1 - - TRBV6-5 TGTGCCACCATGGGGAGGAACACTGAAGCTTTCTTT CATMGRNTEAFF
TRBJ2-2 - TRBD1 TRBV7-8 TGTGCCAGCAGCTTAGTCTTCAGACAGGGTGGAAACACCGGGGAGCTGTTTTTT CASSLVFRQGGNTGELFF
TRBJ1-3 few - TRBV7-9 TGTGCCAGCAGCTTGGGGCTCTCTGGAAACACCATATATTTT CASSLGLSGNTIYF
TRBJ2-7 once TRBD2 TRBV7-8 TGTGCCAGCAGCTTACCTAGCGGGCCCTACGAGCAGTACTTC CASSLPSGPYEQYF
TRBJ1-5 - - TRBV25-1 TGTGCCAGCAGTTCCCTGGGCGGCAATCAGCCCCAGCATTTT CASSSLGGNQPQHF
TRBJ2-1 - - TRBV28 TGTGCCAGCGAGTCATCCAACAATGAGCAGTTCTTC CASESSNNEQFF
TRBJ2-7 - - TRBV6-5 TGTGCCAGCAGTCGCCGGGACATGGGGGAGCAGTACTTC CASSRRDMGEQYF
TRBJ1-5 - - TRBV19 TGTGCCAGTAGTCCCCAAGGACAACTCAATCAGCCCCAGCATTTT CASSPQGQLNQPQHF
TRBJ2-7 - TRBD1 TRBV7-2 TGTGCCAGCAGGGAGGGACAGGGGTTTAGGGGCGGAAAAAACGAGCAGTACTTC CASREGQGFRGGKNEQYF
TRBJ2-3 - TRBD1 TRBV29-1 TGCAGCGTTGAGGAACCACAGGGGGCCCCCCAGTATTTT CSVEEPQGAPQYF
TRBJ2-2 - - TRBV5-1 TGCGCCAGCAGCTCAATCGGGGAGCTGTTTTTT CASSSIGELFF
TRBJ2-3 - TRBD1 TRBV18 TGTGCCAGCTCACCTGACAGGGAAAGGACAGATACGCAGTATTTT CASSPDRERTDTQYF
TRBJ2-3 - TRBD2 TRBV5-6 TGTGCCAGCAGCTTGGCTAGCGGATCCGATACGCAGTATTTT CASSLASGSDTQYF
TRBJ2-3 few TRBD2 TRBV9 TGTGCCAGCAGCGTCGGGCGGGGGTCAGATACGCAGTATTTT CASSVGRGSDTQYF